Shown below are 8 T cell receptor beta chains from a single sample sequenced in a study of cytomegalovirus exposure and HLA in healthy donors. In the PCR, 60 Vbeta and 13 Jbeta primers were used. The assay was immunoSEQ multiplex PCR, and TCRdb's table has in-frame clones only and misses some. The sample includes under 150,000 clones, about three quarters of them seen just once. The specimen sequenced was PBMCs. The receptor set was obtained from a human donor in good health.

Concerning this clone itself: Mismatch with germline at one junction end may stem from a read error. The chain links TRBV5-1 to TRBJ1-2, with D perhaps TRBD1 (5 bases). CDR1 is SGHRS and CDR2 is YFSETQ in the germline V gene. The CDR3 totals 12 residues. In DNA form, the CDR3 reads TGTGCCAGCAGCCCAGGGTTTATGGGCTACACCTTC. Encoded protein: CASSPGFMGYTF. The whole variable domain, filled in from reference TRBV5-1 and TRBJ1-2, reads KAGVTQTPRYLIKTRGQQVTLSCSPISGHRSVSWYQQTPGQGLQFLFEYFSETQRNKGNFPGRFSGRQFSNSRSEMNVSTLELGDSALYLCASSPGFMGYTFGSGTRLTVV.

The chain employs TRBV27 and TRBJ1-1; no firm D call. The V gene lost 6 bases and the J gene lost 1 base, with 15 bases spanning the gap. The CDR3 runs to 15 residues. Germline V gives CDR1 MNHEY, CDR2 SMNVEV (reference sequence). CDR3 nucleotide sequence: TGTGCCAGCAGCCACGACGGCGGGGAGAACACTGAAGCTTTCTTT. It yields the protein CASSHDGGENTEAFF.

The V call is TRBV27, the J call TRBJ1-5; 7 bases are a match to TRBD1. V was clipped by 5 bases and J by 1 base; unmatched bases: 8. Germline V gives CDR1 MNHEY, CDR2 SMNVEV (reference sequence). The CDR3 loop spans 16 amino acids. The CDR3 DNA is TGTGCCAGCAGTCCAGGCTCCAGGGGGAGCAATCAGCCCCAGCATTTT. Translating gives CASSPGSRGSNQPQHF.

The V and J genes are TRBV6-1 and TRBJ1-2, with D possibly being TRBD1 (6 bases). Per germline, CDR1 MNHNS and CDR2 SASEGT. V was cut by 7 bases and J by 1 base, with 16 bases left in between. CDR3 length: 15 amino acids. Here the CDR3 DNA reads TGTGCCAGCACCGAGGGGGGGATGGGTAACTATGGCTACACCTTC. Its translation: CASTEGGMGNYGYTF.

The chain employs TRBV6-1 and TRBJ1-1; D not resolved. Trimming stripped 5 bases from V and 10 bases from J, with 11 bases between. The CDR3 consists of 11 residues. Germline V gene data show CDR1 as MNHNS and CDR2 as SASEGT. This CDR3 reads CASSNSRGAFF. In DNA form, the CDR3 reads TGTGCCAGCAGTAACTCACGGGGAGCTTTCTTT.

This clone has only one observation. The CDR3 loop reads CATSDGQVSSYEQYF. The CDR3 region has the DNA TGTGCCACCAGCGACGGACAGGTCAGCTCCTACGAGCAGTACTTC. V usage is TRBV15 and J usage is TRBJ2-7, with 7 positions matching TRBD1. In germline, CDR1 is LNHNV, CDR2 YYDKDF (reference sequence). This CDR3 comprises 15 residues. J lost 0 bases, V lost 5 bases, and 7 bases had no gene match.

The J gene is TRBJ1-1, the V gene TRBV19; D may be TRBD1 (5 bases). Looked up from germline, CDR1 is LNHDA and CDR2 is SQIVND (reference sequence). Trimming removed 3 bases from V and 6 bases from J, with 14 bases in between. The CDR3 extends over 14 amino acids. In nucleotides, the CDR3 is TGTGCCAGTAGTATGGGGCGGAGGGAGGCTGAAGCTTTCTTT. This sequence encodes CASSMGRREAEAFF.

The table lists this clone with a few counts. The chain combines TRBV4-2 with TRBJ2-2; tentative D call: TRBD2 (5 bases). CDR3 length equals 13 residues. Trimming took off 0 bases at V and 9 bases at J, with 8 bases between the two ends. Germline V lookup: CDR1 LGHNA, CDR2 YNFKEQ. In nucleotides, the CDR3 is TGTGCCAGCAGCCAAGAAGCGGACCGGGAGCTGTTTTTT. As protein: CASSQEADRELFF.